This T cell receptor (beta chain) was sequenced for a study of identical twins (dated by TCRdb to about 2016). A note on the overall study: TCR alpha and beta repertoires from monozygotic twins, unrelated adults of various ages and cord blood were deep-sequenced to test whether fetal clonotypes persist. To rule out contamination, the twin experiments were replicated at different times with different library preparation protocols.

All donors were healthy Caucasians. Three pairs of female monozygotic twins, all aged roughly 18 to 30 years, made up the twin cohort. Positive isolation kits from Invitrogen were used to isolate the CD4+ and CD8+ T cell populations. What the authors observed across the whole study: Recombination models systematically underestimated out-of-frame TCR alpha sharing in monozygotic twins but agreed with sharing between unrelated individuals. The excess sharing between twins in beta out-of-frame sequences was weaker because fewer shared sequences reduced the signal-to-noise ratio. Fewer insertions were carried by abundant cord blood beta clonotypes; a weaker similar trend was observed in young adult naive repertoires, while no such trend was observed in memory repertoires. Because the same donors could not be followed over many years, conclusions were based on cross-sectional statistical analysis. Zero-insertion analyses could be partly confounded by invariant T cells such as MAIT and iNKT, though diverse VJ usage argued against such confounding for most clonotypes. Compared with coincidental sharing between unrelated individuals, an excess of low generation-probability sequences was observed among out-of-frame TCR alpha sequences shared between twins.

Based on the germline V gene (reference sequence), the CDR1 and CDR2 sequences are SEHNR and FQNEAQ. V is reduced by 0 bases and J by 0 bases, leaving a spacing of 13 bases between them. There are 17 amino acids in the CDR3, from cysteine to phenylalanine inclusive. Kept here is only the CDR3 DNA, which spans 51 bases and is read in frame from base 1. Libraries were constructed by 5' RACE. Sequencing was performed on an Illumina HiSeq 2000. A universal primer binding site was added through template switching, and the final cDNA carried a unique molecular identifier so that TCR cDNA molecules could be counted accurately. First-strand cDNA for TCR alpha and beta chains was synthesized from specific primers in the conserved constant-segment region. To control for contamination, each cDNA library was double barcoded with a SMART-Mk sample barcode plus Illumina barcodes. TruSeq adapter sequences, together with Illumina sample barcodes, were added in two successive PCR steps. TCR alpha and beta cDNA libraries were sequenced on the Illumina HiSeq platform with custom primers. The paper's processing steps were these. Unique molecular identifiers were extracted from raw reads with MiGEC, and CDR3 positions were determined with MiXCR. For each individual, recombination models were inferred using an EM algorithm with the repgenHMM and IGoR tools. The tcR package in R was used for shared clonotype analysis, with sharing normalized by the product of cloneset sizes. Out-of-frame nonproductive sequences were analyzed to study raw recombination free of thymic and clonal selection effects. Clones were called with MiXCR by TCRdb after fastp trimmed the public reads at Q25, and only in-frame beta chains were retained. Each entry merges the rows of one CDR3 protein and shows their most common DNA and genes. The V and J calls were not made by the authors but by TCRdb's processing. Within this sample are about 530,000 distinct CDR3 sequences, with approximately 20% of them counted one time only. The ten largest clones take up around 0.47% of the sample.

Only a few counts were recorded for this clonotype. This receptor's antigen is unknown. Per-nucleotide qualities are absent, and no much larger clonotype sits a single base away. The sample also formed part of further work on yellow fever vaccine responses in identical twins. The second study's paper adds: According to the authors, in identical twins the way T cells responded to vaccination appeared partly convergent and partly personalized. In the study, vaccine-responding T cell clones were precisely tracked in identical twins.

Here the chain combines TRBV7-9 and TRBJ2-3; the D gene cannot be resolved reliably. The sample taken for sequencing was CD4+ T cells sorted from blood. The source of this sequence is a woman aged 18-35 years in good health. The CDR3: CASSLAHTESSTDTQYF. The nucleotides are TGTGCCAGCAGCTTAGCCCATACAGAAAGTAGCACAGATACGCAGTATTTT. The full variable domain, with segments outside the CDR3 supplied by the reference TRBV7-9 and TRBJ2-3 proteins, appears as DTGVSQNPRHKITKRGQNVTFRCDPISEHNRLYWYRQTLGQGPEFLTYFQNEAQLEKSRLLSDRFSAERPKGSFSTLEIQRTEQGDSAMYLCASSLAHTESSTDTQYFGPGTRLTVL.